Following are 16 T cell receptor beta chains from one sample sequenced in a study of radiation and T cells in renal cell carcinoma. Stated time point: baseline pretreatment blood. The treatment denotes: 15 Gy SBRT to primary tumor, nephrectomy 4 weeks later. The data were produced by immunoSEQ multiplex PCR, yet TCRdb's version contains in-frame clones alone and is incomplete. The data show about 140,000 clones, with around four fifths seen just once and roughly a quarter held by the top ten. The specimen comprised blood, sampled from a patient whose treatment included radiotherapy and nephrectomy. The source of these receptors is a woman between 45 and 65 years old with renal cell carcinoma.

The V gene is TRBV6-6, the J gene TRBJ2-7; the match to TRBD1 covers 8 bases. The germline V gene has CDR1 MNHNY and CDR2 SVGAGI (reference sequence). This CDR3 has 15 amino acids. V dropped 6 bases and J dropped 2; count of bases not matched to a gene: 9. CDR3 amino acids: CASSPLPGQAYEQYF. DNA of the CDR3: TGTGCCAGCAGCCCTTTGCCGGGACAGGCCTACGAGCAGTACTTC.

This chain joins TRBV7-2 and TRBJ2-7, with a weak D call TRBD1 (6 bases). With 4 bases removed from V and 6 bases from J, the gap between germline ends came to 22 bases. Per germline, CDR1 SGHTA and CDR2 FQGNSA. The CDR3 totals 16 residues. The CDR3 sequence: CASSSTPRTEIGEQYF. The CDR3 DNA is TGTGCCAGCAGCTCGACCCCACGGACAGAAATCGGCGAGCAGTACTTC.

The table lists this clone with a few counts. The chain links TRBV2 to TRBJ1-2; no clear D gene. The CDR3 has 14 amino acids. Germline CDR1 reads SNHLY; CDR2 reads FYNNEI. V was clipped by 0 bases and J by 4 bases, with 9 bases between them. The CDR3: CASSEARRAYGYTF. In DNA form, the CDR3 reads TGTGCCAGCAGTGAAGCTCGTAGAGCCTATGGCTACACCTTC.

V gene TRBV7-2 combines with J gene TRBJ2-1; TRBD2 matches 7 bases. The junction had 11 bases not matched to a gene; V was cut back by 6 bases and J by 6 bases. The CDR3 length is 15 residues. Germline V lookup: CDR1 SGHTA, CDR2 FQGNSA. This CDR3 reads CASSFRLAGPNEQFF. DNA of the CDR3: TGTGCCAGCAGTTTTCGACTAGCCGGTCCCAATGAGCAGTTCTTC.

This rearrangement joins TRBV4-1 to TRBJ1-5; unclear D gene. V lost 2 bases to trimming and J lost 1 base, with 15 bases between them. This CDR3 is 17 amino acids long. Germline V gene lookup returns CDR1 MGHRA and CDR2 YSYEKL. The DNA of the CDR3 is TGCGCCAGCAGCCAACCCACCCGGGAACCGAGCAATCAGCCCCAGCATTTT. It specifies CASSQPTREPSNQPQHF.

This chain joins TRBV7-9 and TRBJ1-5; TRBD1 is a possible D gene (6 bases). The V end was cut by 5 bases, the J end by 1 base, with 12 bases between. CDR1 and CDR2 (germline): SEHNR, FQNEAQ (reference sequence). This CDR3 spans 15 amino acids. CDR3 residues: CASSREGESNQPQHF. CDR3 DNA: TGTGCCAGCAGCCGCGAGGGGGAGAGCAATCAGCCCCAGCATTTT.

This chain uses TRBV9 with TRBJ1-6; weak D call: TRBD1 (5 bases). Looked up from germline, CDR1 is SGDLS and CDR2 is YYNGEE. This CDR3 comprises 16 residues. V lost 4 bases and J lost 8, with 19 bases in between. CDR3 residues: CASSPPDGTADSPLHF. The CDR3 DNA sequence: TGTGCCAGCAGCCCCCCCGACGGGACCGCTGATTCACCCCTCCACTTT. Supplemented by reference TRBV9 and TRBJ1-6, the full variable domain reads DSGVTQTPKHLITATGQRVTLRCSPRSGDLSVYWYQQSLDQGLQFLIQYYNGEERAKGNILERFSAQQFPDLHSELNLSSLELGDSALYFCASSPPDGTADSPLHFGNGTRLTVT.

This chain uses TRBV6-1 with TRBJ1-3, with 7 bases matching TRBD1. The germline V gene has CDR1 MNHNS and CDR2 SASEGT. V shed 8 bases, J shed 1 base, and the junction held 5 bases outside the gene matches. The CDR3 runs 14 residues. CDR3 in amino acids: CASPDRASGNTIYF. In nucleotides, the CDR3 is TGTGCCAGCCCAGACAGGGCTTCTGGAAACACCATATATTTT.

The chain recombines TRBV5-1 with TRBJ2-7; D ambiguous. Germline-derived CDR1 and CDR2 are SGHRS and YFSETQ. The CDR3 spans 13 residues. Between the trimmed V and J ends, which lost 4 bases and 3 bases, there was a span of 11 bases. This chain's CDR3 is CASSLGPGYEQYF. The DNA for the CDR3 is TGCGCCAGCAGCCTTGGTCCAGGCTACGAGCAGTACTTC. The full variable domain, with the rest looked up from reference TRBV5-1 and TRBJ2-7, is KAGVTQTPRYLIKTRGQQVTLSCSPISGHRSVSWYQQTPGQGLQFLFEYFSETQRNKGNFPGRFSGRQFSNSRSEMNVSTLELGDSALYLCASSLGPGYEQYFGPGTRLTVT.

The CDR3 sequence is CASSYRTGKYEQYF. In DNA, the CDR3 is TGTGCCAGCAGTTATAGGACAGGGAAGTACGAGCAGTACTTC. The J gene is TRBJ2-7, the V gene TRBV6-9; 8 bases are shared with TRBD1. Germline V CDR1 and CDR2: MNHGY, SVAAGI. V lost 2 bases to trimming and J lost 4 bases; unmatched junction nucleotides: 4. The CDR3 totals 14 residues.

The rearrangement uses TRBV10-3 and TRBJ2-3; perhaps D is TRBD1 or TRBD2 (5 bases each). Germline-derived CDR1 and CDR2 are ENHRY and SYGVKD. The CDR3 is made up of 14 amino acids. Between the trimmed V and J ends, which lost 11 bases and 4 bases, there was a span of 19 bases. The chain's CDR3 is CAHRAMGVADTQYF. CDR3 coding DNA: TGTGCCCACAGAGCAATGGGGGTCGCAGATACGCAGTATTTT.

The rearrangement links TRBV5-1 to TRBJ1-1; D remains unclear. The CDR3 consists of 13 residues. The ends were cut back, 5 bases at V and 2 bases at J, with 10 bases in the middle. CDR1 and CDR2 (germline): SGHRS, YFSETQ. Here the CDR3 reads CASSQTVNTEAFF. The CDR3 nucleotides read TGCGCCAGCAGTCAAACAGTAAACACTGAAGCTTTCTTT.

The chain joins TRBV4-1 to TRBJ2-1; 9 bases are shared with TRBD2. Germline CDR1 MGHRA, CDR2 YSYEKL. V was pared by 4 bases and J by 1 base, with 8 bases of the junction left unmatched. This CDR3 region has 17 residues. CDR3 in DNA: TGCGCCAGCAGCCGATCGACTAGCGGAGAGTCCTACAATGAGCAGTTCTTC. Protein sequence: CASSRSTSGESYNEQFF.

The chain is built from TRBV6-5 and TRBJ2-1; no definite D call. The V end lost 8 bases, the J end lost 0 bases, and 2 bases lay between the germline ends. Per germline, CDR1 MNHEY and CDR2 SVGAGI. There are 11 residues in the CDR3. The DNA of the CDR3 is TGTGCCAGCCGCTCCTACAATGAGCAGTTCTTC. Translating it yields CASRSYNEQFF.

The V and J genes are TRBV18 and TRBJ1-5; no firm D call. Trimming removed 4 bases at V and 7 bases at J, with 8 bases between. Germline V gene sequence: CDR1 KGHSH, CDR2 LQKENI. This CDR3 contains 12 residues. In nucleotides, the CDR3 is TGTGCCAGCTCACGAGACGAGCAGCCCCAGCATTTT. Translated: CASSRDEQPQHF.

This rearrangement joins TRBV7-6 to TRBJ2-3; D is ambiguous. Germline V gives CDR1 SGHVS, CDR2 FNYEAQ. Trimming cost V 1 base and J 0 bases, with 11 bases left between them. The CDR3 consists of 16 residues. The CDR3 DNA is TGTGCCAGCAGCTTAGTGGGCTACCGTAGCACAGATACGCAGTATTTT. It is translated as CASSLVGYRSTDTQYF.